The 7 T cell receptor beta chains reported below all come from one sample, sequenced in a study of cytomegalovirus exposure and HLA in healthy donors. Primers included in the PCR were 60 Vbeta and 13 Jbeta primers. Clones were sequenced by immunoSEQ multiplex PCR, and TCRdb holds only the in-frame ones, with some missing. This sample's clone table lists around 100,000 clones. Sequencing was performed on PBMCs. Receptor source: a man aged 40-50 years in good health and CMV-seronegative.

This rearrangement joins TRBV6-5 to TRBJ1-1; a weak D match, TRBD1 (5 bases). There are 11 residues in the CDR3. The V end was cut by 5 bases, the J end by 10 bases, with 11 bases between. Germline-derived CDR1 and CDR2 are MNHEY and SVGAGI. This CDR3 is CASSRGGRAFF. The CDR3 coding sequence is TGTGCCAGCAGTCGGGGGGGGAGAGCTTTCTTT.

The chain is built from TRBV6-1 and TRBJ2-1; TRBD1 is a possible D gene (5 bases). The CDR3 sequence is 16 residues long. V lost 4 bases, J lost 5 bases, and 18 bases lay in between. Germline CDR1 is MNHNS and CDR2 is SASEGT. This CDR3 reads CASSGFFGRVDNEQFF. The CDR3 DNA reads TGTGCCAGCAGTGGATTCTTCGGCAGGGTAGACAATGAGCAGTTCTTC.

Comment on this clone: A read error may account for a junction end that differs from germline. The chain is built from TRBV7-7 and TRBJ2-3, with TRBD1 matching over 7 bases. CDR1 is SSHAT and CDR2 is FNYEAQ in the germline V gene (reference sequence). The CDR3 is made up of 14 amino acids. Here the CDR3 DNA reads TGTGCCAACAGCTCGACAGGGTGGGGAGATACGCAGTATTTT. Translating gives CANSSTGWGDTQYF.

The gene calls are TRBV11-2 and TRBJ2-1, with D possibly being TRBD2 (7 bases). V dropped 5 bases and J dropped 7 bases, with 18 bases sitting between them. The CDR3 length is 15 residues. Germline V gene sequence: CDR1 SGHAT, CDR2 FQNNGV. The chain's CDR3 is CASSPRGGLGNEQFF. CDR3 DNA sequence: TGTGCCAGCAGCCCCAGGGGAGGGCTCGGTAATGAGCAGTTCTTC.

V gene TRBV27 combines with J gene TRBJ2-7; 10 bases map to TRBD1. CDR1 and CDR2 (germline): MNHEY, SMNVEV (reference sequence). CDR3 length equals 16 residues. With 5 bases clipped from V and 2 bases from J, the junction kept 9 bases outside the gene matches. CDR3 region: CASSPGDRGWAYEQYF. The CDR3 DNA is TGTGCCAGCAGTCCAGGGGACAGGGGCTGGGCCTACGAGCAGTACTTC.

The chain couples TRBV5-1 to TRBJ2-5, with D possibly being TRBD1 (7 bases). Germline CDR1 reads SGHRS; CDR2 reads YFSETQ. V gave up 1 base and J gave up 7 bases, with 23 bases separating them. This CDR3 region has 17 residues. The CDR3 region is CASSLISTDGGGGTQYF. CDR3 DNA: TGCGCCAGCAGCTTGATTAGCACGGACGGAGGGGGCGGGACCCAGTACTTC.

This chain connects TRBV9 to TRBJ2-5; D remains unclear. Germline V CDR1 and CDR2: SGDLS, YYNGEE. This CDR3 has 14 amino acids. With 3 bases removed from V and 2 bases from J, the gap between germline ends came to 11 bases. CDR3 protein: CASSGGRPQETQYF. CDR3 DNA sequence: TGTGCCAGCAGCGGAGGAAGACCACAAGAGACCCAGTACTTC.